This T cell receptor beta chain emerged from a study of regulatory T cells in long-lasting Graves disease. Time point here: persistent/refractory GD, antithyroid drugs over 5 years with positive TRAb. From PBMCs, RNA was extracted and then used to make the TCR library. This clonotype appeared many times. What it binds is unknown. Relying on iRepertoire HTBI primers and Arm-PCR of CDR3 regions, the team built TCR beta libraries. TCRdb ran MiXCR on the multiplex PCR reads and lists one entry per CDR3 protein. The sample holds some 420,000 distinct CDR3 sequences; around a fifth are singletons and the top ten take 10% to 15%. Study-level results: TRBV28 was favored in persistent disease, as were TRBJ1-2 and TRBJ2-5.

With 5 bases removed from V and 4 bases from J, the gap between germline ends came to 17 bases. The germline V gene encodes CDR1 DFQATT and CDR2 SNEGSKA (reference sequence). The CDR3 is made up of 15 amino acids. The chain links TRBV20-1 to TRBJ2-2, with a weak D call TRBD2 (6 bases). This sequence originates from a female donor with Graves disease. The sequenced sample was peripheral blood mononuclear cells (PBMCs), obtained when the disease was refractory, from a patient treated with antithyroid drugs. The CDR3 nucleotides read TGCAGTGCTGGGAACGGGGGAACGAGCACCGGGGAGCTGTTTTTT. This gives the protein CSAGNGGTSTGELFF.